This T cell receptor beta chain was captured by sequencing in a study of blood T cell repertoires in COVID-19. Overall study context: The cDNA or gDNA used as material had been derived from T cells, B-cell-depleted T cells, or PBMCs.

Original methodology: Reference gene primer amplification yielded estimated nucleated cell counts. Clones were sequenced by immunoSEQ multiplex PCR, and TCRdb holds only the in-frame ones, with some missing. V, J and clone size are those of that table, while D and trimming were read from the DNA. The repertoire holds about 400,000 clones, with nearly 90% as singletons. The CDR3 consists of 16 residues. The ends lost 0 bases at V and 6 bases at J; junction bases unmatched: 7. Germline CDR1 is SGDLS and CDR2 is YYNGEE. Assignments of participants to cohorts depended upon their own reported clinical history.

The V and J genes are TRBV9 and TRBJ2-1, with TRBD2 identical over 9 bases. The sequence came from a woman aged 35 to 49 with acute COVID-19. Material for sequencing was PBMCs or T cells enriched from blood (not recorded which). CDR3 sequence (DNA): TGTGCCAGCAGCGTAGAGGCGGGACTAGCATCCAATGAGCAGTTCTTC. This encodes CASSVEAGLASNEQFF.